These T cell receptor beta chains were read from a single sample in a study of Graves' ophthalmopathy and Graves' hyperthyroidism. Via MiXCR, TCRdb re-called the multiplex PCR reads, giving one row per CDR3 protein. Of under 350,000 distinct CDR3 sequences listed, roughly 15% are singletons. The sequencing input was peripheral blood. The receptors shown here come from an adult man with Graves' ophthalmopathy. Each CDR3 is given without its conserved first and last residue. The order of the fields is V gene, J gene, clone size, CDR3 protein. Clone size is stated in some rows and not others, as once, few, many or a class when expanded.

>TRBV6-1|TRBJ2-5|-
ASSALKQGAEETQY
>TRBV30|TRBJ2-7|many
AWSQSRYEQY
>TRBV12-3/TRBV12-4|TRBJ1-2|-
ASSSSSIVDYT
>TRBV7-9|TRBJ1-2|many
ASSGQGFYGYT
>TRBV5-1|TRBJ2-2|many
ASSLVGPAFIGGELF
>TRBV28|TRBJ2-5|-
ASNPTGLEETQY
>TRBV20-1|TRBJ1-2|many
SARPNRGGYGYT
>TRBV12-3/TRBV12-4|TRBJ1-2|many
ASSLALARQHYGYT
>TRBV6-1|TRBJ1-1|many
ASRNLRGANTEAF
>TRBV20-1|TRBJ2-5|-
SVAAGWVETQY
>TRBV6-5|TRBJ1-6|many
ASRGADRSNSPLH
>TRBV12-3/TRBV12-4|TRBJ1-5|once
ASRPGQGYQPQH
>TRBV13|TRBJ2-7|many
ASSVQGRHEQY
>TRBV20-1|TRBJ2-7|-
SASQGIYEQY
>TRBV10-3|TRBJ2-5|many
AISEAALGRQETQY
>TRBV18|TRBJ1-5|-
ASSTGTPSNQPQH
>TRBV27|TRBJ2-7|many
ASSFSGAVSKQY
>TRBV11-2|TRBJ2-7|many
ASSLVGYAYEQY
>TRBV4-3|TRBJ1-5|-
ASSQDSQGYQPQH
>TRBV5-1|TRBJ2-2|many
ASSLEQGLNAGELF
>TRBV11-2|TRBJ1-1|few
ASSLGISGNMGVAF
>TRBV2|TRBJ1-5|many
ASAGRSSNQPQH
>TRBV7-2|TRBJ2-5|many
ASSARGRQETQY
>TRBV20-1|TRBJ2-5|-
SASWAAQETQY
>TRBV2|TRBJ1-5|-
ASSAQEPISASQRNQPQH
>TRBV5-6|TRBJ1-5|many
ASSLVNQPQH
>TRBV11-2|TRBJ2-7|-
ASSLVLGVAEQY
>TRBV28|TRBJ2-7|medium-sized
ASSRDRGGYEQY
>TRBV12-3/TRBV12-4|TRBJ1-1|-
ASSFLGVMGMNTEAF
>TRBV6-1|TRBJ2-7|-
ASIPDRQTWSYEQY
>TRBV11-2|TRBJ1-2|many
ASSLTGGFTQGGYT
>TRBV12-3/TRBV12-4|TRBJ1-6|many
ASNLGQDNSPLH
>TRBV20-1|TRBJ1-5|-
SATRTGMVQPQH
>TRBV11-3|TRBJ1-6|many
ASSLSPGSPLH
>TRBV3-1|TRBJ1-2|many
ASSLGDVYGYT
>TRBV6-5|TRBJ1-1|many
ASSWVGAPAF
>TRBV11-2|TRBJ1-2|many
ASSTIEGLRAPSSYT
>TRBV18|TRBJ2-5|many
ASSLNPIQETQY
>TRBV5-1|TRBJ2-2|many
ASSGRGGRNTGELF
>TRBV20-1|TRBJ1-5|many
SASEDSRNQPQH
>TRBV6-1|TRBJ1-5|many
ASSEGATYNQPQH
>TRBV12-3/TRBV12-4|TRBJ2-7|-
ASSVAGAFSGYEQY
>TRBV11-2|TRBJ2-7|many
ASSLVTGYSYEQY
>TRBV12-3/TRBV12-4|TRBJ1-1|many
ASSLGGRRTEAF
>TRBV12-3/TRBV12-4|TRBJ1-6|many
ASSFGLGSPLH